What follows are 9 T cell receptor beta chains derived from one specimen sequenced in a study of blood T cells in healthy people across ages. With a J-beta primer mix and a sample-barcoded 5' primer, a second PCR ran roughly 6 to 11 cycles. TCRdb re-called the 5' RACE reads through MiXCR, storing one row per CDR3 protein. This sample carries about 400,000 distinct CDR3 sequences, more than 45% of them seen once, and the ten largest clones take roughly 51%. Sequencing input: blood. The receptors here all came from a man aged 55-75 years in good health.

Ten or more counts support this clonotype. The CDR3 reads CASRLTDNEQFF. The CDR3 nucleotides read TGTGCCAGCAGGCTGACAGACAATGAGCAGTTCTTC. This sequence joins TRBV12-3 or TRBV12-4 and TRBJ2-1, with D maybe TRBD1 (5 bases). V was clipped by 6 bases and J by 5 bases, with 8 bases between them. This CDR3 has 12 amino acids.

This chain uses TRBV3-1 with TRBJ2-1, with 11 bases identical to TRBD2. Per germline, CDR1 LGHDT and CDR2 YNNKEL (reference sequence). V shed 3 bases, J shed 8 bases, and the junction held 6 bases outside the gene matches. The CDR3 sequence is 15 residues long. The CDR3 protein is CASSHSSGRLDEQFF. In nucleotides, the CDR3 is TGTGCCAGCAGCCACTCTAGCGGGAGGTTGGATGAGCAGTTCTTC.

The CDR3, as DNA: TGTGCCAGCAGAGTAGTCAGGGGGGAGAACGAGCAGTACTTC. Residues: CASRVVRGENEQYF. The chain combines TRBV2 with TRBJ2-7; a weak D match, TRBD1 (7 bases). Germline values: CDR1 SNHLY, CDR2 FYNNEI. The ends were cut back, 6 bases at V and 5 bases at J, with 17 bases in the middle. This CDR3 region has 14 residues.

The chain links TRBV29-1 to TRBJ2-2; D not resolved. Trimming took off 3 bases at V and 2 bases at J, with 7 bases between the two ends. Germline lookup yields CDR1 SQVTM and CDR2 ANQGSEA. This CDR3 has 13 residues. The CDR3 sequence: CSVDPSNTGELFF. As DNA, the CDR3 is TGCAGCGTTGATCCCAGCAACACCGGGGAGCTGTTTTTT.

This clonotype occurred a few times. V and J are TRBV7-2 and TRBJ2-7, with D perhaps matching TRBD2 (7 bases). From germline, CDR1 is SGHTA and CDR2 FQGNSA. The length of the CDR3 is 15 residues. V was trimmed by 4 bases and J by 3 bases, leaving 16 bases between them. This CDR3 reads CASSSGAGDYYEQYF. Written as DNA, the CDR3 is TGTGCCAGCAGCTCAGGCGCAGGGGACTACTACGAGCAGTACTTC.

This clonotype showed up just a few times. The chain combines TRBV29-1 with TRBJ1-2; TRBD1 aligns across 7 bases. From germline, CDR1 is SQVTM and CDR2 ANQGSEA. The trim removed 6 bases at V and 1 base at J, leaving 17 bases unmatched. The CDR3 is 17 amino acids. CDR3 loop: CSVLPRGQALGNYGYTF. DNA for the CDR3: TGCAGCGTACTTCCGAGAGGACAGGCCTTGGGTAACTATGGCTACACCTTC.

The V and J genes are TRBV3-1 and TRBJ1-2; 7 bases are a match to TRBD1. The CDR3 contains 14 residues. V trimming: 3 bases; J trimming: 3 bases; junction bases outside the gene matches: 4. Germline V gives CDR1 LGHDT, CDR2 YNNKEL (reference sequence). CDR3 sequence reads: CASSHEQGYYGYTF. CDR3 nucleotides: TGTGCCAGCAGCCATGAACAGGGGTACTATGGCTACACCTTC. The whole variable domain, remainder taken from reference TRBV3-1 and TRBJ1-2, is DTAVSQTPKYLVTQMGNDKSIKCEQNLGHDTMYWYKQDSKKFLKIMFSYNNKELIINETVPNRFSPKSPDKAHLNLHINSLELGDSAVYFCASSHEQGYYGYTFGSGTRLTVV.

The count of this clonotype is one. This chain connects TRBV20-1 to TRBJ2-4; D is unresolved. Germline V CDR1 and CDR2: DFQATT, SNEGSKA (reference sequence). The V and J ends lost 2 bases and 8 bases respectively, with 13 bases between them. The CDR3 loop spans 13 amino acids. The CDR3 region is CSARTLLPDIQYF. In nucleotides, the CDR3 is TGCAGTGCTAGAACATTACTACCTGACATTCAGTACTTC.

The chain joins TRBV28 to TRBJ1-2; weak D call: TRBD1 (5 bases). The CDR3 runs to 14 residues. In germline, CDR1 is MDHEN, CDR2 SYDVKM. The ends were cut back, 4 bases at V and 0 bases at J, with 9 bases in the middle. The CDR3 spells CASSSDNTNYGYTF. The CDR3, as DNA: TGTGCCAGCAGTTCGGACAATACTAACTATGGCTACACCTTC.